This TCR beta chain was sequenced in a study of vaccination and CD4 T cells after COVID-19. Study context: Ranging from 14 to 241, the interval between dose two and post-vaccine sampling had a median of roughly 2.5 months.

This clonotype occurred a few times. Antigen: not known. Documented treatment: approximately nine-day PBMC culture with coronavirus spike peptide pools or control peptides (ViraFEST assay). CDR1 is DFQATT, CDR2 SNEGSKA, per germline (reference sequence). Trimming at V came to 6 bases and at J to 7 bases, leaving 5 bases not matched to a gene. The CDR3 totals 12 residues. The Oncomine TCR Beta short-read assay was applied to DNA of cultured CD4+ T cells. TCRdb ran MiXCR on the PCR reads and lists one entry per CDR3 protein. The sample records about 26,000 distinct CDR3 sequences, 50% being singletons. Sequencing was performed on CD4+ T cells from blood, cultured in vitro, taken before SARS-CoV-2 vaccination. The rearrangement joins TRBV20-1 to TRBJ1-4, with 7 bases identical to TRBD1. The receptor was derived from a human donor who received a COVID-19 vaccine. The CDR3 DNA reads TGCAGTGCAAGGGGGCCAGGTGAAAAACTGTTTTTT. The encoded protein is CSARGPGEKLFF.